This T cell receptor (beta chain) was recorded in a study of blood T cell repertoires in COVID-19. On the study more broadly: Sample material is recorded as cDNA or gDNA derived from T cells, B-cell-depleted T cells, or PBMCs.

Sequencing was performed with immunoSEQ multiplex PCR; in TCRdb, only in-frame clones are kept and a portion is missing. Among 130,000 to 150,000 clones listed, 80% to 90% were seen once. The CDR3 extends over 15 amino acids. Trimming cost V 4 bases and J 1 base; bases outside gene matches: 6. Germline V gene lookup returns CDR1 SGDLS and CDR2 YYNGEE. This clone was picked up one time. What was sequenced was peripheral blood. The rearrangement links TRBV9 to TRBJ2-5, with 8 bases lining up with TRBD2. The TCR sequence derives from a human donor in a cohort sampled during active COVID-19. The CDR3 loop is CASSLSRGGQETQYF. The CDR3 DNA reads TGTGCCAGCAGCCTAAGTCGGGGGGGCCAAGAGACCCAGTACTTC.